This passage covers 8 T cell receptor beta chains from one sample sequenced in a study of blood T cell repertoires in COVID-19. Profiling relied on immunoSEQ multiplex PCR, and the TCRdb table lists in-frame clones only, not all of them. Found here are 260,000 or so clones, roughly four fifths of them singletons; the top ten hold around 4.7%. Sequenced material: peripheral blood. All receptors derive from a woman in her 70s with acute or convalescent COVID-19.

The V gene is TRBV10-2, the J gene TRBJ1-2, with 7 positions matching TRBD1. The CDR3 runs to 12 residues. CDR1 is WSHSY and CDR2 is SAAADI in the germline V gene. The J segment lost 3 bases and the V segment lost 5 bases, leaving 0 bases of the junction unmatched. The CDR3 spells CASSQGDYGYTF. The CDR3 nucleotides are TGCGCCAGCAGTCAGGGGGACTATGGCTACACCTTC.

The gene calls are TRBV6-2 or TRBV6-3 and TRBJ1-5; possible D gene TRBD1, 5 bases. Trimming took off 4 bases at V and 7 bases at J, with 20 bases between the two ends. This CDR3 has 16 amino acids. From germline, CDR1 is MNHEY and CDR2 SVGEGT. The CDR3 DNA reads TGTGCCAGCAGTTCTTTTAATACTCCAGGGTGGCAGCCCCAGCATTTT. Translating it yields CASSSFNTPGWQPQHF.

The rearrangement joins TRBV2 to TRBJ1-1, with D tentatively TRBD1 (6 bases). The CDR3 totals 14 residues. CDR1 and CDR2 (germline): SNHLY, FYNNEI. V lost 5 bases, J lost 1 base, and 11 bases lay in between. The CDR3 DNA reads TGTGCCAGCAGTAGGGAGGGACAGAACACTGAAGCTTTCTTT. It yields the protein CASSREGQNTEAFF.

This chain connects TRBV18 to TRBJ1-6; D is possibly TRBD1 (5 bases). V gave up 5 bases and J gave up 10 bases, with 24 bases separating them. CDR3 length equals 17 residues. Germline V gene lookup returns CDR1 KGHSH and CDR2 LQKENI. CDR3 residues: CASSAFQGTQSHSPLHF. The CDR3 DNA sequence: TGTGCCAGCTCAGCCTTTCAGGGTACACAATCGCACTCACCCCTCCACTTT.

This chain joins TRBV10-3 and TRBJ2-2, with D possibly matching TRBD1 (6 bases). Trimming pared 5 bases from V and 1 base from J, leaving 14 bases between. This CDR3 contains 16 residues. Germline CDR1 is ENHRY and CDR2 is SYGVKD. The CDR3 loop reads CAISTRQDLNTGELFF. Here the CDR3 DNA reads TGTGCCATCAGTACAAGACAGGACTTGAACACCGGGGAGCTGTTTTTT.

The chain links TRBV18 to TRBJ1-1; D uncertain. Germline lookup yields CDR1 KGHSH and CDR2 LQKENI. The CDR3 length is 11 residues. V was pared by 3 bases and J by 4 bases, with 3 bases between. Here the CDR3 reads CASSPGTEAFF. CDR3 DNA: TGTGCCAGCTCACCCGGCACTGAAGCTTTCTTT. The full variable domain, completed using reference TRBV18 and TRBJ1-1, is NAGVMQNPRHLVRRRGQEARLRCSPMKGHSHVYWYRQLPEEGLKFMVYLQKENIIDESGMPKERFSAEFPKEGPSILRIQQVVRGDSAAYFCASSPGTEAFFGQGTRLTVV.

The rearrangement uses TRBV5-1 and TRBJ1-4; D not resolved. CDR3 length equals 15 residues. Germline V CDR1 and CDR2: SGHRS, YFSETQ. V was shortened by 1 base and J by 7 bases, with 14 bases between the two germline ends. For the CDR3, the DNA is TGCGCCAGCAGCTTGAACCCCGCGGGTGGTGAAAAACTGTTTTTT. This translates into CASSLNPAGGEKLFF.

The chain uses TRBV9 and TRBJ1-2, with D possibly TRBD1 on 5 matching bases. Trimming removed 2 bases at V and 3 bases at J, with 14 bases between. CDR1 is SGDLS and CDR2 is YYNGEE in the germline V gene. This CDR3 has 15 residues. Written as DNA, the CDR3 is TGTGCCAGCAGCGTTGATCCAGGGCTGGACTATGGCTACACCTTC. It specifies CASSVDPGLDYGYTF.